These 12 T cell receptor beta chains were sequenced from one sample in a study of metastatic and nonmetastatic thyroid tumors. Prior to thyroid surgery, none of the patients had received any treatment. MiXCR reprocessed the PCR reads for TCRdb. There are under 55,000 clones in the sample; approximately 19% occur only once, and approximately 3.1% lies in the top ten. Sequencing was performed on blood. The receptors shown here come from a female donor with papillary thyroid cancer or a benign thyroid nodule (not recorded which). Some clones in this sample may be carry-over from other donors' samples.

The V and J genes are TRBV20-1 and TRBJ1-1; 9 nucleotides line up with TRBD1. The germline V gene encodes CDR1 DFQATT and CDR2 SNEGSKA (reference sequence). This CDR3 region has 14 residues. V gave up 5 bases and J gave up 4 bases; unmatched junction bases: 8. The chain's CDR3 is CSAPPWGQGTEAFF. The CDR3, as DNA: TGCAGTGCTCCTCCGTGGGGACAGGGCACTGAAGCTTTCTTT.

This sequence joins TRBV28 and TRBJ2-5; 9 bases are shared with TRBD1. J lost 5 bases, V lost 6 bases, and 4 bases had no gene match. CDR3 length: 13 amino acids. Germline loops: CDR1 MDHEN, CDR2 SYDVKM. The CDR3 loop is CASSYRGLETQYF. The CDR3 DNA sequence: TGTGCCAGCAGCTACAGGGGGCTGGAGACCCAGTACTTC.

This clone came up many times. The chain has TRBV20-1 and TRBJ1-2; D is possibly TRBD1 (5 bases). This CDR3 is 12 amino acids long. Germline CDR1 is DFQATT and CDR2 is SNEGSKA (reference sequence). With 6 bases removed from V and 2 bases from J, the gap between germline ends came to 10 bases. The CDR3 is CSAVQGNYGYTF. The CDR3 DNA reads as TGCAGTGCGGTCCAGGGCAACTATGGCTACACCTTC.

The sample holds many counts of this clone. This sequence joins TRBV2 and TRBJ1-2, with 8 bases matching TRBD1. V dropped 3 bases and J dropped 1; count of bases not matched to a gene: 4. Germline V gene sequence: CDR1 SNHLY, CDR2 FYNNEI. The CDR3 extends over 15 amino acids. CDR3 sequence (DNA): TGTGCCAGCAGTGACCCAGGGGGCGGTAACTATGGCTACACCTTC. It encodes CASSDPGGGNYGYTF.

In this sample, this clone turned up many times. The chain links TRBV4-1 to TRBJ1-2; D is ambiguous. Germline CDR1 and CDR2: MGHRA and YSYEKL. Trimming left V 1 base short and J 4 bases short, with 10 bases between. The CDR3 length is 14 residues. The CDR3 loop is CASSQALGSYGYTF. CDR3 nucleotides: TGCGCCAGCAGCCAAGCTCTGGGTTCCTATGGCTACACCTTC.

This clone was seen repeatedly, ten times or more. The same CDR3 can be traced to other DNA sequences in this sample. The genes are TRBV29-1 and TRBJ2-5, with no clear D. This CDR3 contains 12 residues. The germline CDR1 and CDR2 sequences are SQVTM and ANQGSEA. V gave up 6 bases and J gave up 7 bases, with 15 bases separating them. CDR3 DNA sequence: TGCAGCGTCGCAGGAGAGTTAGGGACCCAGTACTTC. This gives the protein CSVAGELGTQYF.

Details on this clone: A junction boundary mismatches the germline segment, possibly from a read error. V usage is TRBV2 and J usage is TRBJ2-7, with 7 bases aligning to TRBD2. The CDR3 loop spans 18 amino acids. Germline V lookup: CDR1 SNHLY, CDR2 FYNNEI. As DNA, the CDR3 is TGTGCCAGCAGGGGCGGACTAGAGGGAGTTACCCTCTCCTACGAGCAGAACTTC. It specifies CASRGGLEGVTLSYEQNF.

This clone came up many times. The CDR3 is CASSVTGTNGYTF. CDR3 DNA sequence: TGTGCCAGCAGTGTAACCGGGACCAATGGCTACACCTTC. The chain uses TRBV27 and TRBJ1-2; TRBD1 might be the D (5 bases). The CDR3 extends over 13 amino acids. Looked up from germline, CDR1 is MNHEY and CDR2 is SMNVEV (reference sequence). The V and J ends lost 5 bases and 6 bases respectively, with 13 bases between them.

This clone was detected only a few times. V usage is TRBV6-1 and J usage is TRBJ1-2; no reliable D call. This CDR3 contains 13 residues. Per germline, CDR1 MNHNS and CDR2 SASEGT. The ends were cut back, 7 bases at V and 5 bases at J, with 14 bases in the middle. The CDR3 here is CASIEGRLYGYTF. CDR3 nucleotide sequence: TGTGCCAGCATTGAGGGCAGGTTATATGGCTACACCTTC.

This chain connects TRBV6-1 to TRBJ1-5; D remains unclear. Between the trimmed V and J ends, which lost 6 bases and 6 bases, there was a span of 12 bases. The CDR3 length is 13 residues. Germline CDR1 MNHNS, CDR2 SASEGT. DNA of the CDR3: TGTGCCAGCAGCCACCTCTGGGCTCAGCCCCAGCATTTT. This codes for CASSHLWAQPQHF.

This clone was detected ten times or more. V is TRBV6-1 and J is TRBJ2-7, with TRBD1 matching over 10 bases. The ends lost 6 bases at V and 0 bases at J; junction bases unmatched: 2. Germline CDR1 and CDR2: MNHNS and SASEGT. The CDR3 runs to 14 residues. CDR3 sequence (DNA): TGTGCCAGCAGCGACAGGGGGCCCTCCTACGAGCAGTACTTC. Translating it yields CASSDRGPSYEQYF.

Ten or more counts support this clone. The chain employs TRBV5-6 and TRBJ1-5; D is ambiguous. The V end was cut by 1 base, the J end by 6 bases, with 14 bases between. This CDR3 is 15 amino acids long. Germline-derived CDR1 and CDR2 are SGHDT and YYEEEE. The CDR3 protein is CASSLSSRLGQPQHF. In DNA form, the CDR3 reads TGTGCCAGCAGCTTGAGTTCTCGTTTGGGTCAGCCCCAGCATTTT.